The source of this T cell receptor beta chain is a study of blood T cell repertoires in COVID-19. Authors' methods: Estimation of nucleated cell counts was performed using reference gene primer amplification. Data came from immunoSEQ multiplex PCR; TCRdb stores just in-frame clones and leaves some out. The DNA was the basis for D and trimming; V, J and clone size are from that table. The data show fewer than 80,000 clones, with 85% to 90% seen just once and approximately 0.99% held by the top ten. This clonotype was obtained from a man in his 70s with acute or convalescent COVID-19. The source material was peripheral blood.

The CDR3 DNA reads TGTGCCAGCAGCCTAACTAGCGGAAGAGGGGAGACCCAGTACTTC. It specifies CASSLTSGRGETQYF. The chain joins TRBV11-2 to TRBJ2-5, with TRBD2 matching 8 bases. This CDR3 region has 15 residues. J was trimmed by 5 bases and V by 5 bases; bases with no gene match: 10. Germline CDR1 and CDR2: SGHAT and FQNNGV.